This T cell receptor beta chain was profiled in a study of T cell repertoires in cytomegalovirus infection. The wider study: Recently identified HLA-C-restricted CMV epitopes and well-studied HLA-B-restricted CMV epitopes were used by the study. Public TCR beta signature analysis indicated the presence of both CMV infection and matching HLA type.

Trimming removed 0 bases from V and 0 bases from J, with 18 bases in between. Germline V gene lookup returns CDR1 LGHNA and CDR2 YNFKEQ. The CDR3 spans 18 residues. Note on this clonotype: Its antigen remains unknown.

TCRdb fed the reads into MiXCR, producing one record per CDR3 protein. Found here are about 69,000 distinct CDR3 sequences, under 30% of them singletons; the top ten hold 45% to 75%. Study outcomes and limitations: Dominating the ex vivo response were HLA-C-restricted CMV-specific TCR beta clonotypes.

The chain has TRBV4-2 and TRBJ2-7; D unresolved. Here the sequenced sample was CD8+ T cells from cultured PBMCs, taken from culture after CMV antigen stimulation. This clonotype was obtained from a human donor in good health (CMV status not recorded). Some clones in this sample may be carry-over from other donors' samples. The CDR3 sequence is CASSQDPPPQAISYEQYF. As DNA, the CDR3 is TGTGCCAGCAGCCAAGATCCCCCCCCCCAGGCGATCTCCTACGAGCAGTACTTC.